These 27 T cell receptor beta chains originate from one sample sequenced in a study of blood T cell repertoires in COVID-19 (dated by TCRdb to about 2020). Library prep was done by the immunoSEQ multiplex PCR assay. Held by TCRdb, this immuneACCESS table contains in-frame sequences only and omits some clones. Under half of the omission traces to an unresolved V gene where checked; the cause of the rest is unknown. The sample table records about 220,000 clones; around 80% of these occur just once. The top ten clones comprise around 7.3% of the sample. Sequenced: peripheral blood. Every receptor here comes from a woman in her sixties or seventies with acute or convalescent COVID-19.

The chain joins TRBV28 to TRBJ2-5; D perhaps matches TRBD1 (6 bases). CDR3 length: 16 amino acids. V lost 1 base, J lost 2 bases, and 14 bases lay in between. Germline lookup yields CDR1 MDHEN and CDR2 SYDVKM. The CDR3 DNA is TGTGCCAGCAGTTTATTGGACAGTCTCGGTCAAGAGACCCAGTACTTC. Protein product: CASSLLDSLGQETQYF. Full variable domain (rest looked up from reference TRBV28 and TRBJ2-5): DVKVTQSSRYLVKRTGEKVFLECVQDMDHENMFWYRQDPGLGLRLIYFSYDVKMKEKGDIPEGYSVSREKKERFSLILESASTNQTSMYLCASSLLDSLGQETQYFGPGTRLLVL.

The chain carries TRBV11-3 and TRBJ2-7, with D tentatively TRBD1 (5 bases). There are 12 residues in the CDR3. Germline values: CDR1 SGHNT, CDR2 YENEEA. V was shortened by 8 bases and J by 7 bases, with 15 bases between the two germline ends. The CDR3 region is CASGTPQGEQYF. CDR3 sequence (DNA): TGTGCCAGCGGAACCCCGCAGGGAGAGCAGTACTTC.

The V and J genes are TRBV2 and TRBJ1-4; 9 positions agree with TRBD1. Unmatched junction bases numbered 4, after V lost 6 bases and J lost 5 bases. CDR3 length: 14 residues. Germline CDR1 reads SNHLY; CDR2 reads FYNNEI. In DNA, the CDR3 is TGTGCCAGCAGCACGGGGACAGGGAATGAAAAACTGTTTTTT. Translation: CASSTGTGNEKLFF.

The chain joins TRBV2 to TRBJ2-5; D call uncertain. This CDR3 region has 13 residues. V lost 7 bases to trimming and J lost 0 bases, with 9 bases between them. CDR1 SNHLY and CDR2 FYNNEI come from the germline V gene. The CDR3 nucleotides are TGTGCCAGCAAAAGACTCTACCAAGAGACCCAGTACTTC. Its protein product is CASKRLYQETQYF.

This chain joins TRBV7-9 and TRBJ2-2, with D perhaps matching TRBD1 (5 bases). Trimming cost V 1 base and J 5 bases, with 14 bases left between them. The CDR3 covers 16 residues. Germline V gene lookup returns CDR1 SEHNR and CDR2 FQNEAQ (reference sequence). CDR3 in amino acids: CASSLGSTGTTGELFF. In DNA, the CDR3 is TGTGCCAGCAGCTTAGGATCCACAGGAACTACCGGGGAGCTGTTTTTT.

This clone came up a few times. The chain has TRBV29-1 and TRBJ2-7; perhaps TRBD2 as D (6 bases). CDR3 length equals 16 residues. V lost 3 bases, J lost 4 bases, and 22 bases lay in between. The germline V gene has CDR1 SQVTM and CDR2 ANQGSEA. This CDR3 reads CSVEDAGRGGEYEQYF. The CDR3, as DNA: TGCAGCGTTGAGGACGCGGGACGAGGAGGGGAGTACGAGCAGTACTTC.

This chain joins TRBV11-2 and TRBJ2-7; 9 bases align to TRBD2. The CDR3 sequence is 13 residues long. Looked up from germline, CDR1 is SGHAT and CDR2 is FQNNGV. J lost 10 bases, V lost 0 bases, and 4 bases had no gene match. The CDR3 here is CASSLESSGDQYF. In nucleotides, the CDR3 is TGTGCCAGCAGCTTAGAGTCTAGCGGGGATCAGTACTTC.

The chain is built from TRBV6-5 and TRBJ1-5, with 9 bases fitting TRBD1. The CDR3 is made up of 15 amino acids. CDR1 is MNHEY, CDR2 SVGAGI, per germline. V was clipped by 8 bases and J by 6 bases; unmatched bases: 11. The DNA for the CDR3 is TGTGCCAGCGACCGGGCACAGGGGGCAGGTCAGCCCCAGCATTTT. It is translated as CASDRAQGAGQPQHF.

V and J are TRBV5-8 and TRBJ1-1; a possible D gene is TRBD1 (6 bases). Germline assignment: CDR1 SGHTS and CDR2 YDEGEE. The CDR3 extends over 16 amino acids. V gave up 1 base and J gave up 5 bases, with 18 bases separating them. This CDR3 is CASSLHPGGLTTEAFF. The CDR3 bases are TGTGCCAGCAGCTTGCACCCGGGGGGGCTGACGACTGAAGCTTTCTTT.

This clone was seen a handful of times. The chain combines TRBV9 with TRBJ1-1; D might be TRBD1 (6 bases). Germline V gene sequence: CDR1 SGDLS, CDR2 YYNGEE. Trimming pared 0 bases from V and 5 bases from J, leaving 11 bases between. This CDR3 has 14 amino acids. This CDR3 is CASSVGEGGTEAFF. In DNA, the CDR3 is TGTGCCAGCAGCGTAGGCGAGGGGGGGACTGAAGCTTTCTTT.

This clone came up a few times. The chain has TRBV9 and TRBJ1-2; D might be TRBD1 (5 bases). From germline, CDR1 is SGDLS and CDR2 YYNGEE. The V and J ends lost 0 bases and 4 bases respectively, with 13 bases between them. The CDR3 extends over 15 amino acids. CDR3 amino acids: CASSVEFSGGYGYTF. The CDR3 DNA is TGTGCCAGCAGCGTAGAGTTCAGCGGGGGCTATGGCTACACCTTC.

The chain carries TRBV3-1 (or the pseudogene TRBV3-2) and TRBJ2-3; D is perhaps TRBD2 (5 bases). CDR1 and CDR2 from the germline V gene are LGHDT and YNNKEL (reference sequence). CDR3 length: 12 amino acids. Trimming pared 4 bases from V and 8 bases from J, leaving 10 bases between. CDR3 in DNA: TGTGCCAGCAGCCCCTCCGGGATTACGCAGTATTTT. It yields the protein CASSPSGITQYF.

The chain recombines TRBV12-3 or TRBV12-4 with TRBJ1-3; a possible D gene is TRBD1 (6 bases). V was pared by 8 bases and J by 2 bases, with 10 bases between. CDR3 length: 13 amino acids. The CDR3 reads CASVQGAGNTIYF. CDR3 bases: TGTGCCAGCGTACAGGGAGCTGGAAACACCATATATTTT.

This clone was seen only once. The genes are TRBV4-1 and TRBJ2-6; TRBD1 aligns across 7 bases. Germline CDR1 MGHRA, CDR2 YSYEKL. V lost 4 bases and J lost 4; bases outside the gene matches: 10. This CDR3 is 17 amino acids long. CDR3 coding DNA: TGCGCCAGCAGCCGCCTACCAACAGGGGCCGGGGCCAACGTCCTGACTTTC. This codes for CASSRLPTGAGANVLTF.

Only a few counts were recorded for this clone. CDR3 sequence (DNA): TGTGCCATCAGTGAGATGGCAGTTTATGGCTACACCTTC. Translation gives CAISEMAVYGYTF. The rearrangement uses TRBV10-3 and TRBJ1-2; the D is unclear. The CDR3 is made up of 13 amino acids. V gave up 2 bases and J gave up 5 bases, with 9 bases separating them. Germline V gene data show CDR1 as ENHRY and CDR2 as SYGVKD.

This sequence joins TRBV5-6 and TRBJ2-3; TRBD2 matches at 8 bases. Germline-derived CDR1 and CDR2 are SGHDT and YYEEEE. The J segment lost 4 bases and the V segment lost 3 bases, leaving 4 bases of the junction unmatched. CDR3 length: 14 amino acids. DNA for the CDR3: TGTGCCAGCAGCTCGGGAGGGTACCCAGATACGCAGTATTTT. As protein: CASSSGGYPDTQYF. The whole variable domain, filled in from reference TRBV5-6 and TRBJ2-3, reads DAGVTQSPTHLIKTRGQQVTLRCSPKSGHDTVSWYQQALGQGPQFIFQYYEEEERQRGNFPDRFSGHQFPNYSSELNVNALLLGDSALYLCASSSGGYPDTQYFGPGTRLTVL.

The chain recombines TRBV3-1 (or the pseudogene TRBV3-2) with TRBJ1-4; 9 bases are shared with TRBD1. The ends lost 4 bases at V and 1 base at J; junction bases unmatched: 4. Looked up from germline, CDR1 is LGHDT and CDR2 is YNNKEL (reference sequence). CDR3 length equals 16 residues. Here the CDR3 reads CASSPGTGRTNEKLFF. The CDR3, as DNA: TGTGCCAGCAGCCCAGGGACAGGGCGAACTAATGAAAAACTGTTTTTT.

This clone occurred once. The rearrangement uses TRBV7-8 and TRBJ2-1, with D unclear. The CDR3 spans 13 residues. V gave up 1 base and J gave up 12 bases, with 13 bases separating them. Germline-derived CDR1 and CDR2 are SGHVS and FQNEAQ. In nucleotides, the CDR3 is TGTGCCAGCAGCTTAGGCCCAATTACCGGGCAGTTCTTC. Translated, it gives CASSLGPITGQFF. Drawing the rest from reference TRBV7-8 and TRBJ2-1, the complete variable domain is GAGVSQSPRYKVAKRGQDVALRCDPISGHVSLFWYQQALGQGPEFLTYFQNEAQLDKSGLPSDRFFAERPEGSVSTLKIQRTQQEDSAVYLCASSLGPITGQFFGPGTRLTVL.

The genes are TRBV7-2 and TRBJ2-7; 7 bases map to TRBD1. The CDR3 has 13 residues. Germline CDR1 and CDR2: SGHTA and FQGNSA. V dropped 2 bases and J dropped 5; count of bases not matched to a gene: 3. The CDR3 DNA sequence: TGTGCCAGCAGCTTACGCGACAGGGACGAGCAGTACTTC. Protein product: CASSLRDRDEQYF.

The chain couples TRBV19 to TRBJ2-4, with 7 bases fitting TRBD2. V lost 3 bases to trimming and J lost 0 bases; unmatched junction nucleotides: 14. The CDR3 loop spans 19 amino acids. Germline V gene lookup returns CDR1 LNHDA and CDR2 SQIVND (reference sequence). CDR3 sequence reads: CASSIMGGGLGLAKNIQYF. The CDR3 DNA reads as TGTGCCAGTAGTATCATGGGGGGAGGGCTCGGTCTAGCCAAAAACATTCAGTACTTC.

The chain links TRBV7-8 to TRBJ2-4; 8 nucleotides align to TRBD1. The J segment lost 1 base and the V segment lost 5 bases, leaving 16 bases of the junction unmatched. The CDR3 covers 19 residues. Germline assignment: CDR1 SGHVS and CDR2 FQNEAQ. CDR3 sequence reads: CASSVKTGAPGGAKNIQYF. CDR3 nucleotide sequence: TGTGCCAGCAGCGTAAAGACAGGGGCACCTGGGGGGGCCAAAAACATTCAGTACTTC.

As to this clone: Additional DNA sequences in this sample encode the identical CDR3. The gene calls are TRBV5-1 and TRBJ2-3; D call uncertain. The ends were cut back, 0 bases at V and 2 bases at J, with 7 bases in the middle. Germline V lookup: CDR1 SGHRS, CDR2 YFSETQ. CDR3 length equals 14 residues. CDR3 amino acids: CASSLGLLTDTQYF. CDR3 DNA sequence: TGCGCCAGCAGCTTGGGACTGCTCACAGATACGCAGTATTTT. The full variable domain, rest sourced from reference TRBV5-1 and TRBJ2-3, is KAGVTQTPRYLIKTRGQQVTLSCSPISGHRSVSWYQQTPGQGLQFLFEYFSETQRNKGNFPGRFSGRQFSNSRSEMNVSTLELGDSALYLCASSLGLLTDTQYFGPGTRLTVL.

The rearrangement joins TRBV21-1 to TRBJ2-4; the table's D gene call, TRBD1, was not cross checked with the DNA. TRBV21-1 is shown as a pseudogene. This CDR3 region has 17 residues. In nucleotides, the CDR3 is TGTGCCAGCAACCCCGGGACAGCAAATCTAGCCAAAAACATTCAGTACTTC. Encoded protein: CASNPGTANLAKNIQYF.

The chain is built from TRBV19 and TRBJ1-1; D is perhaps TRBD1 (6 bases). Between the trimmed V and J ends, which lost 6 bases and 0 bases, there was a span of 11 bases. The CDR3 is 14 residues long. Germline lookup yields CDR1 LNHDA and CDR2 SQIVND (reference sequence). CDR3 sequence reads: CASRPDSMNTEAFF. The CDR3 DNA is TGTGCCAGTAGACCGGACAGTATGAACACTGAAGCTTTCTTT.

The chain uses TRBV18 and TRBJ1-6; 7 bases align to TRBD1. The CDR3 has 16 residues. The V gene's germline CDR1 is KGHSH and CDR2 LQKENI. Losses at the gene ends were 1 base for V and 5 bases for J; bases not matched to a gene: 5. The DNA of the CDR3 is TGTGCCAGCTCACCACTTGGACAGGAAGATAATTCACCCCTCCACTTT. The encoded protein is CASSPLGQEDNSPLHF.

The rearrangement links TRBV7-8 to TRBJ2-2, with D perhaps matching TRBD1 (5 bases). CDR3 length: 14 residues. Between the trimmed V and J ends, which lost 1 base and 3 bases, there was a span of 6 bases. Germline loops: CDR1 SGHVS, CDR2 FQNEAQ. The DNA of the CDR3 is TGTGCCAGCAGCTTAGGACAGTACACCGGGGAGCTGTTTTTT. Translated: CASSLGQYTGELFF.

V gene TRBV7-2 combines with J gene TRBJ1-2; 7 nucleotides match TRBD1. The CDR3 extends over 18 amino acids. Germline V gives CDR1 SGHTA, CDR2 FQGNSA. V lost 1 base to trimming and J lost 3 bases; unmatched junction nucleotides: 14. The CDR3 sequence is CASSLESSAAGGHYGYTF. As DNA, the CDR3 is TGTGCCAGCAGCTTAGAGAGTTCTGCGGCAGGGGGTCACTATGGCTACACCTTC.